These 23 T cell receptor beta chains were sequenced from one sample in a study of T cell changes during pregnancy in multiple sclerosis. The table came from immunoSEQ multiplex PCR; TCRdb's copy has only in-frame clones and leaves some out. Altogether roughly 47,000 clones are present, 94% being singletons, with the ten largest covering approximately 5%. This specimen consisted of CD8+ T cells from peripheral blood mononuclear cells, obtained before pregnancy. The receptor source for this set is a female donor with multiple sclerosis, enrolled in a pregnancy study.

The chain couples TRBV5-5 to TRBJ2-6; perhaps TRBD2 as D (5 bases). Deletions cut 2 bases from V and 0 bases from J, with 21 bases between. The germline gives CDR1 SGHKS, CDR2 YYEKEE (reference sequence). CDR3 length: 20 residues. As DNA, the CDR3 is TGTGCCAGCAGCTTAGGTGAGCGGTTTCGGATTTCCTCTGGGGCCAACGTCCTGACTTTC. It is translated as CASSLGERFRISSGANVLTF.

This sequence joins TRBV14 and TRBJ2-7; 8 bases are shared with TRBD1. With 9 bases clipped from V and 2 bases from J, the junction kept 6 bases outside the gene matches. The CDR3 is 13 amino acids. Germline lookup yields CDR1 SGHDN and CDR2 FVKESK. Here the CDR3 DNA reads TGTGCCAGTTCAGGGGGCAGGGCCTACGAGCAGTACTTC. It yields the protein CASSGGRAYEQYF.

This chain uses TRBV19 with TRBJ1-5; 10 bases are shared with TRBD1. Looked up from germline, CDR1 is LNHDA and CDR2 is SQIVND (reference sequence). The CDR3 has 15 amino acids. V was pared by 6 bases and J by 5 bases, with 7 bases of the junction left unmatched. The CDR3 bases are TGTGCCAGTAGCGACGGACAGGGGGTTCATCAGCCCCAGCATTTT. Translating gives CASSDGQGVHQPQHF.

The chain couples TRBV7-6 to TRBJ2-7; TRBD2 matches 9 bases. The CDR3 is made up of 15 amino acids. V lost 2 bases and J lost 1; bases outside the gene matches: 3. The germline CDR1 and CDR2 sequences are SGHVS and FNYEAQ. CDR3 amino acids: CASSLSSGKSYEQYF. DNA of the CDR3: TGTGCCAGCAGCTTATCTAGCGGGAAATCCTACGAGCAGTACTTC.

J is TRBJ2-7 and V is TRBV13; 7 nucleotides line up with TRBD1. V shed 1 base and J 5 bases; nucleotides not matched to a gene: 5. This CDR3 spans 14 amino acids. Germline V CDR1 and CDR2: PRHDT, FYEKMQ (reference sequence). This CDR3 is CASSLVGQQHEQYF. CDR3 DNA sequence: TGTGCCAGCAGCTTAGTGGGACAGCAACACGAGCAGTACTTC.

The rearrangement uses TRBV27 and TRBJ2-1; the D is unclear. The V gene lost 0 bases and the J gene lost 6 bases, with 6 bases spanning the gap. From germline, CDR1 is MNHEY and CDR2 SMNVEV (reference sequence). This CDR3 is built from 13 residues. CDR3: CASSLSSSNEQFF. The CDR3 region has the DNA TGTGCCAGCAGTTTATCTAGTTCCAATGAGCAGTTCTTC.

The J gene is TRBJ2-1, the V gene TRBV27; TRBD2 matches at 9 bases. The CDR3 is 17 residues long. Per germline, CDR1 MNHEY and CDR2 SMNVEV (reference sequence). Trimming removed 8 bases from V and 4 bases from J; junction bases left unmatched: 15. For the CDR3, the DNA is TGTGCCAGCGTCGTTAGCGGGAGATCATTTTCATACAATGAGCAGTTCTTC. It encodes CASVVSGRSFSYNEQFF.

CDR3 bases: TGTGCCAGCAGCCTGACAGGAAACACCTACGAGCAGTACTTC. It is translated as CASSLTGNTYEQYF. The chain carries TRBV27 and TRBJ2-7; weak D call: TRBD1 (6 bases). V was shortened by 6 bases and J by 2 bases, with 14 bases between the two germline ends. CDR1 and CDR2 from the germline V gene are MNHEY and SMNVEV (reference sequence). The CDR3 runs to 14 residues.

The genes are TRBV15 and TRBJ2-7, with 10 bases fitting TRBD2. Trimming at V came to 0 bases and at J to 2 bases, leaving 10 bases not matched to a gene. The germline V gene has CDR1 LNHNV and CDR2 YYDKDF (reference sequence). The CDR3 runs 18 residues. CDR3 bases: TGTGCCACCAGCAGAGATCGTGAGGGACTAGCGTGGACCTACGAGCAGTACTTC. It specifies CATSRDREGLAWTYEQYF.

Remarks on this clone: The same CDR3 is also encoded by other DNA sequences in this sample. DNA for the CDR3: TGTGCCAGCAGTGCGGCAGCGGGAGAGAGTTACGAGCAGTACTTC. This codes for CASSAAAGESYEQYF. The chain employs TRBV9 and TRBJ2-7; 8 positions match TRBD2. The germline V gene has CDR1 SGDLS and CDR2 YYNGEE. V was pared by 5 bases and J by 4 bases, with 11 bases of the junction left unmatched. This CDR3 has 15 residues.

Written as DNA, the CDR3 is TGTGCCAGCAGCCAGACAGGGACCCCCGCAGCCACAGATACGCAGTATTTT. Residues: CASSQTGTPAATDTQYF. J is TRBJ2-3 and V is TRBV7-3; 7 bases are a match to TRBD1. V lost 5 bases to trimming and J lost 2 bases; unmatched junction nucleotides: 13. CDR1 and CDR2 (germline): SGHTA, FQGTGA. This CDR3 spans 17 amino acids.

The chain employs TRBV13 and TRBJ2-5; TRBD1 aligns across 7 bases. V lost 6 bases, J lost 5 bases, and 6 bases stayed unmatched. This CDR3 is built from 13 residues. Germline assignment: CDR1 PRHDT and CDR2 FYEKMQ (reference sequence). CDR3 amino acids: CASSEGAWETQYF. The CDR3 DNA sequence: TGTGCCAGCAGTGAGGGGGCTTGGGAGACCCAGTACTTC.

The count of this clone is one. The V and J genes are TRBV14 and TRBJ2-7; D perhaps matches TRBD2 (5 bases). In germline, CDR1 is SGHDN, CDR2 FVKESK. Trimming removed 1 base from V and 0 bases from J, with 13 bases in between. The CDR3 length is 16 residues. CDR3 amino acids: CASSQGLAGSSYEQYF. The CDR3 nucleotides are TGTGCCAGCAGCCAAGGATTGGCGGGTAGCTCCTACGAGCAGTACTTC. Full variable domain (remainder filled in from reference TRBV14 and TRBJ2-7): EAGVTQFPSHSVIEKGQTVTLRCDPISGHDNLYWYRRVMGKEIKFLLHFVKESKQDESGMPNNRFLAERTGGTYSTLKVQPAELEDSGVYFCASSQGLAGSSYEQYFGPGTRLTVT.

The chain links TRBV9 to TRBJ2-1, with 12 positions matching TRBD2. The CDR3 extends over 15 amino acids. V lost 3 bases, J lost 5 bases, and 3 bases stayed unmatched. Germline CDR1 SGDLS, CDR2 YYNGEE. The CDR3 DNA follows: TGTGCCAGCAGCGGCGGGACTAGCGGGCACAATGAGCAGTTCTTC. Amino acids: CASSGGTSGHNEQFF.

The V and J genes are TRBV10-1 and TRBJ1-1, with 7 bases matching TRBD1. V dropped 2 bases and J dropped 3; count of bases not matched to a gene: 9. The CDR3 sequence is 16 residues long. The germline gives CDR1 WNHNN, CDR2 SYGVQD (reference sequence). The CDR3 sequence is CASSEGGGEVDTEAFF. CDR3 bases: TGCGCCAGCAGTGAGGGAGGGGGCGAAGTCGACACTGAAGCTTTCTTT.

CDR3 bases: TGTGCCAGCGGGGGGACGGGGACCTCTGGAAACACCATATATTTT. Its translation is CASGGTGTSGNTIYF. The chain couples TRBV2 to TRBJ1-3; possibly TRBD1 for D (5 bases). Trimming cost V 8 bases and J 0 bases, with 14 bases left between them. The CDR3 extends over 15 amino acids. Germline assignment: CDR1 SNHLY and CDR2 FYNNEI.

This rearrangement joins TRBV14 to TRBJ1-1; 9 bases are shared with TRBD1. Per the germline V gene, CDR1 is SGHDN and CDR2 is FVKESK. This CDR3 is 15 amino acids long. The ends lost 0 bases at V and 11 bases at J; junction bases unmatched: 10. The CDR3 bases are TGTGCCAGCAGCCAAGATATGATAACGGGACAGGGTGCTTTCTTT. It encodes CASSQDMITGQGAFF.

The chain has TRBV27 and TRBJ2-3; no reliable D call. Germline V lookup: CDR1 MNHEY, CDR2 SMNVEV (reference sequence). There are 15 residues in the CDR3. V was trimmed by 2 bases and J by 0 bases, leaving 9 bases between them. CDR3 in amino acids: CASSLAAFSTDTQYF. The CDR3 coding sequence is TGTGCCAGCAGTTTAGCAGCGTTTAGCACAGATACGCAGTATTTT.

This clone came up once. The rearrangement links TRBV28 to TRBJ2-3; the D gene is possibly TRBD1 (6 bases). This CDR3 has 11 residues. The ends were cut back, 6 bases at V and 5 bases at J, with 6 bases in the middle. Germline V gene sequence: CDR1 MDHEN, CDR2 SYDVKM. The CDR3 DNA is TGTGCCAGCAGCAGGGGAGATACGCAGTATTTT. It yields the protein CASSRGDTQYF.

V usage is TRBV4-2 and J usage is TRBJ2-3; TRBD1 agrees at 7 bases. The V gene end was trimmed by 0 bases and the J gene end by 4 bases; junction bases not matched to a gene: 10. The germline CDR1 and CDR2 sequences are LGHNA and YNFKEQ. The CDR3 contains 17 residues. This CDR3 reads CASSQDLDRLGADTQYF. DNA of the CDR3: TGTGCCAGCAGCCAAGATTTGGACAGGCTGGGAGCAGATACGCAGTATTTT.

This sequence joins TRBV18 and TRBJ2-5; D is possibly TRBD2 (6 bases). This CDR3 spans 16 amino acids. The V end was cut by 3 bases, the J end by 0 bases, with 14 bases between. Looked up from germline, CDR1 is KGHSH and CDR2 is LQKENI. As DNA, the CDR3 is TGTGCCAGCTCACCCCGGGACGGAGGGTACCAAGAGACCCAGTACTTC. Protein sequence: CASSPRDGGYQETQYF.

V usage is TRBV7-8 and J usage is TRBJ2-7, with a possible D match to TRBD2 (6 bases). The CDR3 is 14 amino acids. Germline loops: CDR1 SGHVS, CDR2 FQNEAQ. V lost 0 bases and J 0 bases, leaving 6 bases between the germline ends. CDR3 coding DNA: TGTGCCAGCAGCTTAGCGGGAGGCTCCTACGAGCAGTACTTC. Amino acid sequence: CASSLAGGSYEQYF.

This sequence joins TRBV19 and TRBJ2-1; a weak D match, TRBD1 (6 bases). Germline CDR1 and CDR2: LNHDA and SQIVND (reference sequence). This CDR3 has 12 amino acids. V was trimmed by 5 bases and J by 5 bases, leaving 7 bases between them. This chain's CDR3 is CASSQGNNEQFF. In nucleotides, the CDR3 is TGTGCCAGTAGTCAGGGGAACAATGAGCAGTTCTTC.